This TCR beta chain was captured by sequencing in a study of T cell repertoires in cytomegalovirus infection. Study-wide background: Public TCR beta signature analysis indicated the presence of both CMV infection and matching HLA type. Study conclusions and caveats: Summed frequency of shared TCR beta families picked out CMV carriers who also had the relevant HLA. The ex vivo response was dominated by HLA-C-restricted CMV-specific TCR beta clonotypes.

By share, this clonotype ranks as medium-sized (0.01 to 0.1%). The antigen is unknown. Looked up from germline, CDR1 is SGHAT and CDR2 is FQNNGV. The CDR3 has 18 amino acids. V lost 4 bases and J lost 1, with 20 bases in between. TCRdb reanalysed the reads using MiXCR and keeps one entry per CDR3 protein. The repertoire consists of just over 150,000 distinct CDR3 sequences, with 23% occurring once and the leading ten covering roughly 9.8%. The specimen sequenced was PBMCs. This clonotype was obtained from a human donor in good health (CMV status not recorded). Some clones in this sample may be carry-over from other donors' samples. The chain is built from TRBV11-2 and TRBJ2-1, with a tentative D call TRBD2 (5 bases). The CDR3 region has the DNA TGTGCCAGCAGCTCCCTTTCCGCCGGGGTGCGTTCCTACAATGAGCAGTTCTTC. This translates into CASSSLSAGVRSYNEQFF.